This TCR beta chain was profiled in a study of blood T cell repertoires in COVID-19. As for the study in general: Samples of COVID-19 (acute and convalescent) were obtained from the United States, Italy and Spain. From T cells, B-cell-depleted T cells, or PBMCs came the material, which was cDNA or gDNA.

In the original analysis: Estimated nucleated cell counts came from reference gene primer amplification. Profiling relied on immunoSEQ multiplex PCR, and the TCRdb table lists in-frame clones only, not all of them. V, J and clone size were drawn from that table, and D and trimming were deduced from the DNA. Among under 250,000 clones listed, roughly four fifths were seen once. The V gene's germline CDR1 is SNHLY and CDR2 FYNNEI. Deletions cut 2 bases from V and 5 bases from J, with 6 bases between. This CDR3 contains 12 residues. The rearrangement joins TRBV2 to TRBJ1-2, with unresolved D. What was sequenced was peripheral blood. This clonotype was sampled from a woman in her 40s with acute or convalescent COVID-19. The CDR3 DNA reads as TGTGCCAGCAGTGAAAGCCAATATGGCTACACCTTC. It specifies CASSESQYGYTF.